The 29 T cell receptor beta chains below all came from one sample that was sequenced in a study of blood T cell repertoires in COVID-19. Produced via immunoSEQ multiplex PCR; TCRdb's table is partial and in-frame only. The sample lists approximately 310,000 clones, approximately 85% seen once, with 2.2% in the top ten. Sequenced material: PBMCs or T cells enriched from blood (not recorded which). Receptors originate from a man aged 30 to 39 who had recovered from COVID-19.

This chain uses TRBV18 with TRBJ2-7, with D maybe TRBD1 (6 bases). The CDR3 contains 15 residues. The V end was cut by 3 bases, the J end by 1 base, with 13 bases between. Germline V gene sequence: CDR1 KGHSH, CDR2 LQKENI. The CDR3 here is CASSPMTGFSYEQYF. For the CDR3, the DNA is TGTGCCAGCTCACCGATGACAGGCTTTTCCTACGAGCAGTACTTC. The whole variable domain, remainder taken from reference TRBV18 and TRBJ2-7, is NAGVMQNPRHLVRRRGQEARLRCSPMKGHSHVYWYRQLPEEGLKFMVYLQKENIIDESGMPKERFSAEFPKEGPSILRIQQVVRGDSAAYFCASSPMTGFSYEQYFGPGTRLTVT.

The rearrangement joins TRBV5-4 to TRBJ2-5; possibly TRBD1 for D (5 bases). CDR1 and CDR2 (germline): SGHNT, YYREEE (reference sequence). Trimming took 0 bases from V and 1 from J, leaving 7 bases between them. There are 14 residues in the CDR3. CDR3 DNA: TGTGCCAGCAGCTTGGATCAGGGCCAAGAGACCCAGTACTTC. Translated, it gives CASSLDQGQETQYF.

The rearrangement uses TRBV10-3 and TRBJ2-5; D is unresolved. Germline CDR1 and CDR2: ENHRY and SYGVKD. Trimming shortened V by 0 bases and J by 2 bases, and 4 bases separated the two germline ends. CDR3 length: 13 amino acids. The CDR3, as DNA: TGTGCCATCAGTGAGTCGGCTCAAGAGACCCAGTACTTC. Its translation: CAISESAQETQYF.

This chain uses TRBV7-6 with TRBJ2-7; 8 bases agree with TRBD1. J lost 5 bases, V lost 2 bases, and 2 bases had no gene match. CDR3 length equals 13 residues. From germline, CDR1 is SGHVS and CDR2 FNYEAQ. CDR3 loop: CASSLKQGDEQYF. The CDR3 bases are TGTGCCAGCAGCTTAAAACAGGGGGACGAGCAGTACTTC.

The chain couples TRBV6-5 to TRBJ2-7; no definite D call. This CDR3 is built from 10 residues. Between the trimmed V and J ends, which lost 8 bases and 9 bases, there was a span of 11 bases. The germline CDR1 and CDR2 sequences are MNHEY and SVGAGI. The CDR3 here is CASHEHGQYF. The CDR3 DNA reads TGTGCCAGCCACGAACATGGGCAGTACTTC.

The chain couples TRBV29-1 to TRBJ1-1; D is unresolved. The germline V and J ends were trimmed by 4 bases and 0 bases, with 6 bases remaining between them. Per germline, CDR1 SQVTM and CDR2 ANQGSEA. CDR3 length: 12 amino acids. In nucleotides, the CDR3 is TGCAGCGTTGTACTCATGAACACTGAAGCTTTCTTT. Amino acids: CSVVLMNTEAFF.

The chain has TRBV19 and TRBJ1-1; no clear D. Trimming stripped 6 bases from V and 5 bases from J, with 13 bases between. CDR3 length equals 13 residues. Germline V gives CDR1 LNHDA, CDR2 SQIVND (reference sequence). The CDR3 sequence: CASSPRSRTEAFF. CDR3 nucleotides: TGTGCCAGTAGCCCGCGGTCAAGGACTGAAGCTTTCTTT.

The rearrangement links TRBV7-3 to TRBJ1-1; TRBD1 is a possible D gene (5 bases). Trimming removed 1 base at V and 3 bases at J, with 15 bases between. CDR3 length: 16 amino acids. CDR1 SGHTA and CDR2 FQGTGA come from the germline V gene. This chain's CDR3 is CASSLILFGGDTEAFF. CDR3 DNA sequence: TGTGCCAGCAGCTTAATTCTTTTTGGGGGGGACACTGAAGCTTTCTTT.

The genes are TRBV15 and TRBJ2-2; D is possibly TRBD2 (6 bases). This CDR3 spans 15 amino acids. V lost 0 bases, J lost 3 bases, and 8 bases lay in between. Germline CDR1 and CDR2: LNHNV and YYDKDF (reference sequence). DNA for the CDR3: TGTGCCACCAGCAGAGAACGGGGGTACACCGGGGAGCTGTTTTTT. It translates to CATSRERGYTGELFF.

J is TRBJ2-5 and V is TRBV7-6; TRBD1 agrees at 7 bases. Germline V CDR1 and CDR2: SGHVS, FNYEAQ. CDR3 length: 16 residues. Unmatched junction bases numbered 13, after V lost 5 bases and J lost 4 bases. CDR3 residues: CASSLEGARWGETQYF. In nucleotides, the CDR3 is TGTGCCAGCAGCCTTGAGGGGGCGCGGTGGGGAGAGACCCAGTACTTC.

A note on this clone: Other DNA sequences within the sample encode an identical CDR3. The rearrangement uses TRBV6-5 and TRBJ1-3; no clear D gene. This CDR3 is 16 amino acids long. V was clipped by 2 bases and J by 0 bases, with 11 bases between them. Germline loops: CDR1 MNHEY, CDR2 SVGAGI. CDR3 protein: CASSYGRTSSGNTIYF. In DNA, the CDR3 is TGTGCCAGCAGTTACGGTCGTACAAGCTCTGGAAACACCATATATTTT.

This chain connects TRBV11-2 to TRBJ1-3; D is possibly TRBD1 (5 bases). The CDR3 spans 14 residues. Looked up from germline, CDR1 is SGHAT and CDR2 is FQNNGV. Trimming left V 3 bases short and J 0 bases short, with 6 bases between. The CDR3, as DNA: TGTGCCAGCAGCTTCGGGGGCTCTGGAAACACCATATATTTT. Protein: CASSFGGSGNTIYF.

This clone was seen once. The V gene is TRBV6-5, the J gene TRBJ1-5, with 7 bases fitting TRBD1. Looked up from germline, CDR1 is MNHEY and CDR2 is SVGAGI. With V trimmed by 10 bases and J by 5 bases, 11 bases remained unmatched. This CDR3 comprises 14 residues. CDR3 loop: CATGSTGRDQPQHF. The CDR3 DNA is TGTGCCACTGGGTCGACAGGGAGAGATCAGCCCCAGCATTTT.

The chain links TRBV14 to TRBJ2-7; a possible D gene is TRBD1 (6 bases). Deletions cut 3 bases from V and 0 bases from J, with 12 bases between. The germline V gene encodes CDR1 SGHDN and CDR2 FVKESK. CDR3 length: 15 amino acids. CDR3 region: CASSHGQIISYEQYF. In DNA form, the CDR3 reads TGTGCCAGCAGCCACGGACAGATAATCTCCTACGAGCAGTACTTC.

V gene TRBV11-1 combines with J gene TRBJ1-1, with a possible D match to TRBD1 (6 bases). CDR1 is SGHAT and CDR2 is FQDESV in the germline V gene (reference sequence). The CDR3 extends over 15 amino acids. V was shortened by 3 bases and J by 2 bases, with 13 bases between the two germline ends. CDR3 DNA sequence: TGTGCCAGCAGCTTTGATTGGGGGCATAACACTGAAGCTTTCTTT. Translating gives CASSFDWGHNTEAFF.

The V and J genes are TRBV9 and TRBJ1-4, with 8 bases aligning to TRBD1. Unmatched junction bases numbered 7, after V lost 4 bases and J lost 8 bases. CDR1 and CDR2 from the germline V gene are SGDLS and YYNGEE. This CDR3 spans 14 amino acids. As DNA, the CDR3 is TGTGCCAGCAGCCCCGGACAGGGTCAAGAAAAACTGTTTTTT. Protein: CASSPGQGQEKLFF.

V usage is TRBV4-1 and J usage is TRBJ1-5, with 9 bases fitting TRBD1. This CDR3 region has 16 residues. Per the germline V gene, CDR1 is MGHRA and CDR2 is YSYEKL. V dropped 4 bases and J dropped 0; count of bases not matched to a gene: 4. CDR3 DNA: TGCGCCAGCAGCCCTTGGGACAGGGCTAGCAATCAGCCCCAGCATTTT. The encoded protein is CASSPWDRASNQPQHF.

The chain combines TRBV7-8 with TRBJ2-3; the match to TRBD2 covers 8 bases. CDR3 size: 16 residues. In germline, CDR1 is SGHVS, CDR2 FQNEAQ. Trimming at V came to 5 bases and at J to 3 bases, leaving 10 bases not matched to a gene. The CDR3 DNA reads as TGTGCCAGCAGCCGAATAGCGGGGTTATATACAGATACGCAGTATTTT. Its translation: CASSRIAGLYTDTQYF.

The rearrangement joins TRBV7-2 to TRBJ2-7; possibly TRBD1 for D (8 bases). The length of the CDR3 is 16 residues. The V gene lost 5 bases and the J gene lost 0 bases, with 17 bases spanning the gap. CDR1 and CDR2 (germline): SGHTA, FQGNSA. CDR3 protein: CASSLQGGWASYEQYF. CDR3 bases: TGTGCCAGCAGCCTACAGGGGGGGTGGGCCTCCTACGAGCAGTACTTC.

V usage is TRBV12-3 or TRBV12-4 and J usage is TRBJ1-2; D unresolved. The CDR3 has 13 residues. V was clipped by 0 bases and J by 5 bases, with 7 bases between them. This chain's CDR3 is CASSLAISYGYTF. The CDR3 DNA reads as TGTGCCAGCAGTTTAGCCATTAGTTATGGCTACACCTTC.

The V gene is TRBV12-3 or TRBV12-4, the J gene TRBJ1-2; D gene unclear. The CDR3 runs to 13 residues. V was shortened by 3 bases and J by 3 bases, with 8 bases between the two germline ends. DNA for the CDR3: TGTGCCAGCAGTTTCCTCAGGCACTATGGCTACACCTTC. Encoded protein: CASSFLRHYGYTF.

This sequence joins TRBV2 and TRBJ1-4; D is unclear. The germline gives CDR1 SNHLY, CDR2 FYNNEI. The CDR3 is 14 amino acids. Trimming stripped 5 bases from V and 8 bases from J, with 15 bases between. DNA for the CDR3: TGTGCCAGCAGTCCCCGCTCAGGTGTAGAAAAACTGTTTTTT. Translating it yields CASSPRSGVEKLFF.

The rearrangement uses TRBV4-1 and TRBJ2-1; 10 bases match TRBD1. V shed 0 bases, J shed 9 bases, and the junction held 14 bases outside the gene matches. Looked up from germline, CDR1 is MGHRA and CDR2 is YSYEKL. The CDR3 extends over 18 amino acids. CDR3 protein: CASSQDIGRGTGASEQFF. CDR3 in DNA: TGCGCCAGCAGCCAAGATATAGGGCGGGGGACAGGGGCCAGTGAGCAGTTCTTC.

CDR3 loop: CASSLRQGGDEQYF. DNA for the CDR3: TGTGCCAGCAGCTTACGACAGGGTGGGGACGAGCAGTACTTC. This chain joins TRBV9 and TRBJ2-7; 7 nucleotides agree with TRBD1. V trimming: 4 bases; J trimming: 5 bases; junction bases outside the gene matches: 9. The germline V gene encodes CDR1 SGDLS and CDR2 YYNGEE. The CDR3 sequence is 14 residues long.

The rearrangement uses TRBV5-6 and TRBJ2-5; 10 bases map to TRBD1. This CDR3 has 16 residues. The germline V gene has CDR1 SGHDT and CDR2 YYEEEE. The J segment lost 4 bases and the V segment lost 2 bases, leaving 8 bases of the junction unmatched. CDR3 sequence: CASSLTGTGEGETQYF. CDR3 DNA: TGTGCCAGCAGCTTAACCGGGACAGGGGAGGGAGAGACCCAGTACTTC.

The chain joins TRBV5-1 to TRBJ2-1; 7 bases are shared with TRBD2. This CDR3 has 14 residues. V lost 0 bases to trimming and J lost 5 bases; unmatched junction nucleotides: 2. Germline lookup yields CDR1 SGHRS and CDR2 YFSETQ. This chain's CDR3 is CASSLGSGDNEQFF. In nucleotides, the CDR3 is TGCGCCAGCAGCTTGGGGAGCGGGGACAATGAGCAGTTCTTC.

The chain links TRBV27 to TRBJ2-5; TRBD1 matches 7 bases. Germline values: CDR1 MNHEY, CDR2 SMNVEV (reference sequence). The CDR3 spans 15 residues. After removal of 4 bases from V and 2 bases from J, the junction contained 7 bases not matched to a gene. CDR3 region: CASSSTGWTQETQYF. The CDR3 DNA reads TGTGCCAGCAGTTCGACAGGGTGGACTCAAGAGACCCAGTACTTC.

The CDR3 sequence is CASSPNTGGDEQYF. DNA for the CDR3: TGTGCCAGCTCACCAAATACAGGGGGGGACGAGCAGTACTTC. The chain joins TRBV18 to TRBJ2-7; the D gene is possibly TRBD1 (8 bases). Germline CDR1 reads KGHSH; CDR2 reads LQKENI. This CDR3 is built from 14 residues. Trimming shortened V by 2 bases and J by 5 bases, and 13 bases separated the two germline ends.

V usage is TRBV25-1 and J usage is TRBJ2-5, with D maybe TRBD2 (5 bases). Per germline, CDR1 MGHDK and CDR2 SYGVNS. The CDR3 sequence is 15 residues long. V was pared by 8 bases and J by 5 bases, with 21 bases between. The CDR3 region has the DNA TGTGCCAGCTCCCCATCCGCTGTCTGGAGGGAGACCCAGTACTTC. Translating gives CASSPSAVWRETQYF.